The 18 T cell receptor beta chains presented below share a single source sample, sequenced in a study of blood T cell repertoires in COVID-19. The assay was immunoSEQ multiplex PCR, and TCRdb's table has in-frame clones only and misses some. Of just over 75,000 clones in the sample, 65% to 85% are singletons; the top ten hold 4.5% to 7%. Sequences were obtained from peripheral blood. All receptors come from a man in his sixties with active or convalescent COVID-19.

This chain uses TRBV7-2 with TRBJ2-7; D perhaps matches TRBD1 (6 bases). The CDR3 loop spans 15 amino acids. V lost 5 bases, J lost 4 bases, and 18 bases lay in between. CDR1 SGHTA and CDR2 FQGNSA come from the germline V gene. The CDR3 here is CASSPQQGPGYEQYF. CDR3 in DNA: TGTGCCAGCAGCCCTCAACAGGGACCTGGGTACGAGCAGTACTTC.

V is TRBV4-3 and J is TRBJ1-4; 7 bases line up with TRBD1. V dropped 0 bases and J dropped 11; count of bases not matched to a gene: 12. The CDR3 is 16 amino acids. Germline-derived CDR1 and CDR2 are LGHNA and YSLEER. CDR3 region: CASSQDGTATGGKLFF. The CDR3 DNA reads as TGCGCCAGCAGCCAAGATGGGACAGCCACGGGTGGGAAACTGTTTTTT.

The CDR3 protein is CASSIPAGWTEAFF. DNA of the CDR3: TGTGCCAGTAGTATTCCCGCGGGGTGGACTGAAGCTTTCTTT. The chain couples TRBV19 to TRBJ1-1; D gene uncertain. Germline loops: CDR1 LNHDA, CDR2 SQIVND (reference sequence). CDR3 length: 14 residues. The ends were cut back, 3 bases at V and 5 bases at J, with 13 bases in the middle.

This chain uses TRBV7-9 with TRBJ1-3; tentative D call: TRBD1 (5 bases). Germline-derived CDR1 and CDR2 are SEHNR and FQNEAQ (reference sequence). V gave up 5 bases and J gave up 3 bases, with 11 bases separating them. This CDR3 has 14 amino acids. The CDR3: CASSPDRVGNTIYF. The CDR3 coding sequence is TGTGCCAGCAGCCCCGACAGAGTTGGAAACACCATATATTTT.

The chain employs TRBV5-1 and TRBJ2-1, with 8 nucleotides matching TRBD1. The CDR3 sequence is 15 residues long. The V gene end was trimmed by 3 bases and the J gene end by 5 bases; junction bases not matched to a gene: 7. The V gene's germline CDR1 is SGHRS and CDR2 YFSETQ. CDR3 sequence: CASSSGTGRHNEQFF. In nucleotides, the CDR3 is TGCGCCAGCAGCTCAGGGACAGGCCGCCACAATGAGCAGTTCTTC.

The chain is built from TRBV18 and TRBJ1-5; 7 nucleotides align to TRBD1. The CDR3 totals 15 residues. Trimming removed 3 bases from V and 0 bases from J; junction bases left unmatched: 2. Looked up from germline, CDR1 is KGHSH and CDR2 is LQKENI. CDR3 in amino acids: CASSPGTASNQPQHF. The CDR3 region has the DNA TGTGCCAGCTCACCGGGGACAGCTAGCAATCAGCCCCAGCATTTT.

J is TRBJ2-2 and V is TRBV7-2, with 10 bases that match TRBD2. Losses at the gene ends were 5 bases for V and 3 bases for J; bases not matched to a gene: 9. CDR1 and CDR2 (germline): SGHTA, FQGNSA. The CDR3 covers 17 residues. Here the CDR3 DNA reads TGTGCCAGCAGCCGTCTCAAGCGGGGGGGTTACACCGGGGAGCTGTTTTTT. Its protein product is CASSRLKRGGYTGELFF.

The CDR3 coding sequence is TGTGCCAGCAGTGAATACAGGGTCGCGACTGAAGCTTTCTTT. Translation: CASSEYRVATEAFF. The chain joins TRBV6-1 to TRBJ1-1; TRBD1 is a possible D gene (6 bases). V gave up 2 bases and J gave up 5 bases, with 12 bases separating them. This CDR3 has 14 amino acids. Germline assignment: CDR1 MNHNS and CDR2 SASEGT.

This clone was counted once. The rearrangement links TRBV19 to TRBJ1-3, with D tentatively TRBD1 (5 bases). The CDR3 length is 15 residues. Germline-derived CDR1 and CDR2 are LNHDA and SQIVND (reference sequence). Between the trimmed V and J ends, which lost 7 bases and 0 bases, there was a span of 13 bases. CDR3 coding DNA: TGTGCCAGTACCCGACAGACCTCCTCTGGAAACACCATATATTTT. As protein: CASTRQTSSGNTIYF.

The chain has TRBV20-1 and TRBJ1-2; D gene ambiguous. Trimming stripped 3 bases from V and 0 bases from J, with 11 bases between. Per germline, CDR1 DFQATT and CDR2 SNEGSKA (reference sequence). The CDR3 loop spans 14 amino acids. The CDR3, as DNA: TGCAGTGCTAGTAGCCGGGGATCTAACTATGGCTACACCTTC. This sequence encodes CSASSRGSNYGYTF.

This sequence joins TRBV7-2 and TRBJ2-1, with 7 bases that match TRBD2. Per germline, CDR1 SGHTA and CDR2 FQGNSA. V gave up 5 bases and J gave up 7 bases; unmatched junction bases: 8. CDR3 length equals 14 residues. This CDR3 is CASSPLTSRNEQFF. The DNA of the CDR3 is TGTGCCAGCAGCCCCCTGACTAGCAGGAATGAGCAGTTCTTC.

CDR3 sequence (DNA): TGTGCCAGCAGCCAAATAACAGGGGGTTATGGAAACACCATATATTTT. Its translation: CASSQITGGYGNTIYF. The chain combines TRBV7-8 with TRBJ1-3, with TRBD1 identical over 8 bases. With V trimmed by 5 bases and J by 3 bases, 9 bases remained unmatched. Germline V gene lookup returns CDR1 SGHVS and CDR2 FQNEAQ. This CDR3 spans 16 amino acids.

The rearrangement links TRBV7-2 to TRBJ1-2; D may be TRBD1 (5 bases). CDR1 and CDR2 (germline): SGHTA, FQGNSA. V was cut by 5 bases and J by 2 bases, with 12 bases left in between. The CDR3 totals 14 residues. The CDR3 region is CASSEGSGNYGYTF. CDR3 sequence (DNA): TGTGCCAGCAGCGAAGGGTCAGGGAACTATGGCTACACCTTC.

This chain joins TRBV2 and TRBJ2-3; 11 nucleotides agree with TRBD2. With 2 bases clipped from V and 4 bases from J, the junction kept 11 bases outside the gene matches. The CDR3 spans 18 residues. Germline lookup yields CDR1 SNHLY and CDR2 FYNNEI. Here the CDR3 DNA reads TGTGCCAGCAGTGAAAGGTTAGCGGGGGGGCCGGCTGCAGATACGCAGTATTTT. Translating gives CASSERLAGGPAADTQYF.

The chain carries TRBV15 and TRBJ1-1, with 7 bases aligning to TRBD1. Looked up from germline, CDR1 is LNHNV and CDR2 is YYDKDF (reference sequence). CDR3 length equals 14 residues. Losses at the gene ends were 5 bases for V and 0 bases for J; bases not matched to a gene: 3. CDR3: CATSAGQLNTEAFF. Written as DNA, the CDR3 is TGTGCCACCAGCGCGGGACAGCTGAACACTGAAGCTTTCTTT.

The chain is built from TRBV27 and TRBJ1-1; the D gene is possibly TRBD1 (5 bases). The germline V gene has CDR1 MNHEY and CDR2 SMNVEV (reference sequence). This CDR3 has 13 amino acids. The V gene lost 6 bases and the J gene lost 10 bases, with 18 bases spanning the gap. This chain's CDR3 is CASSRLQGRGAFF. CDR3 in DNA: TGTGCCAGCAGCCGACTGCAGGGAAGAGGAGCTTTCTTT.

This chain joins TRBV2 and TRBJ1-5, with 8 nucleotides matching TRBD1. This CDR3 has 15 amino acids. From germline, CDR1 is SNHLY and CDR2 FYNNEI. Losses at the gene ends were 6 bases for V and 2 bases for J; bases not matched to a gene: 6. Here the CDR3 reads CASRRTGGGNQPQHF. CDR3 coding DNA: TGTGCCAGCAGGCGCACAGGGGGGGGCAATCAGCCCCAGCATTTT.

The chain uses TRBV28 and TRBJ1-5; 10 nucleotides align to TRBD1. After removal of 8 bases from V and 7 bases from J, the junction contained 14 bases not matched to a gene. Germline CDR1 and CDR2: MDHEN and SYDVKM. The CDR3 consists of 16 residues. CDR3 region: CASCPWGQGMSQPQHF. CDR3 nucleotides: TGTGCCAGCTGCCCATGGGGACAGGGGATGAGCCAGCCCCAGCATTTT.